This T cell receptor beta chain derives from a study of Ad26.COV2.S vaccination and SARS-CoV-2 variants. Study as a whole: Into the muscle, Ad26.COV2.S was dosed once or twice, 56 days apart.

A note on this clone: Its target is not known.

This sample's treatment: some 20 received Ad26.COV2.S at low or high dose, single or two shots; 5 received placebo; per-sample allocation not given. On day 63 after the first injection, vaccine and placebo recipients gave samples. This adult donor, from Boston, was 18-55 years old. Method: immunoSEQ multiplex PCR; TCRdb's copy keeps in-frame clones and lacks some. This table has 350,000 to 450,000 clones, about 88% appearing once. The study's findings and limits: The analyses of TCR breadth and depth may have understated the size of total T cell responses. Vaccinees showed greater spike-specific TCR breadth than placebo recipients.

The source was peripheral blood, collected in a trial of Ad26.COV2.S vaccine versus placebo. The TCR originated in a person aged 18-60 years who received the Ad26.COV2.S COVID-19 vaccine or a placebo.

In DNA form, the CDR3 reads TGTGCCAGCAGCCCGCCCGGATCCTACAATGAGCAGTTCTTC. It yields the protein CASSPPGSYNEQFF. The chain carries TRBV11-2 and TRBJ2-1; no firm D call. The V gene lost 5 bases and the J gene lost 1 base, with 9 bases spanning the gap. CDR3 length equals 14 residues. Germline values: CDR1 SGHAT, CDR2 FQNNGV. The full variable domain, its missing parts supplied by reference TRBV11-2 and TRBJ2-1, is EAGVAQSPRYKIIEKRQSVAFWCNPISGHATLYWYQQILGQGPKLLIQFQNNGVVDDSQLPKDRFSAERLKGVDSTLKIQPAKLEDSAVYLCASSPPGSYNEQFFGPGTRLTVL.